This T cell receptor beta chain was captured by sequencing in a study of blood T cells in healthy people across ages. The trim removed 6 bases at V and 6 bases at J, leaving 12 bases unmatched. This CDR3 has 15 amino acids. Germline CDR1 and CDR2: MNHNY and SVGAGI (reference sequence). Study-wide findings and caveats: It was held that the diversity estimates obtained from one million T cells were underestimates.

At least 6 micrograms of total RNA were extracted per sample. Of note for this clonotype: Antigen unknown.

Alongside a J-beta primer mix, a sample-barcoded 5' primer served in a second PCR lasting about 7 to 12 cycles. Sequencing of every sample gave 2.5 million or more CDR3-containing paired-end reads. One entry per CDR3 protein, called by TCRdb with MiXCR from the 5' RACE reads. The sample yields around 1.7 million distinct CDR3 sequences, 28% seen once. The chain links TRBV6-6 to TRBJ2-3, with 7 bases fitting TRBD2. Material: blood. The receptor was derived from a woman aged 30 to 39 in good health. CDR3 bases: TGTGCCAGCAGCCCACTGGGGAGGGCCGCGGATACGCAGTATTTT. Protein: CASSPLGRAADTQYF.